This is a list of T cell receptor beta chains from one sample in a study of PD-L1 blockade in urothelial cancer. Profiled with immunoSEQ multiplex PCR; TCRdb holds only in-frame clones, not every one. Of approximately 120,000 clones listed, 86% are singletons. This specimen was PBMCs, taken around atezolizumab (anti-PD-L1) treatment. These receptors came from a man aged 50 to 59 with urothelial cancer. Both conserved end residues are part of each CDR3. A D gene is named only where the DNA matches it firmly. Clone sizes are given selectively: once, few, many, or a class where the clone is expanded.

j_gene	d_gene	len	v_gene	abundance	CDR3nt	CDR3aa
TRBJ2-5	TRBD2	16	TRBV28	once	TGTGCCAGCAGTTTTGCTCGCGGGAGGGGTATAGAGACCCAGTACTTC	CASSFARGRGIETQYF
TRBJ2-1	TRBD2	16	TRBV29-1	-	TGCAGCGTTGAAGGACTAGCGGCCCCCCTGGGAAATGAGCAGTTCTTC	CSVEGLAAPLGNEQFF
TRBJ2-1	TRBD2	14	TRBV25-1	-	TGTGCCAGCTCCTTAGCGGGAGCCCCCAATGAGCAGTTCTTC	CASSLAGAPNEQFF
TRBJ1-6	TRBD1	19	TRBV30	-	TGTGCCTGGAGTCGTGGACCGGGACAGGGGGCTAATTATAATTCACCCCTCCACTTT	CAWSRGPGQGANYNSPLHF
TRBJ2-2	-	14	TRBV6-5	once	TGTGCCAGCAGTTACTCGAACAATCCCGGGGAGCTGTTTTTT	CASSYSNNPGELFF
TRBJ2-1	-	16	TRBV9	-	TGTGCCAGCAGTCCCCGGGGAGAGAGTCGTGAGAATGAGCAGTTCTTC	CASSPRGESRENEQFF
TRBJ2-5	TRBD2	17	TRBV5-4	-	TGTGCCAGCAGCCCTAGCCCCGGACTAGCGGGTCTAGAGACCCAGTACTTC	CASSPSPGLAGLETQYF
TRBJ2-7	TRBD1	14	TRBV6-1	-	TGTGCCAGCAAGCTCGGACAGGGGACCTACGAGCAGTACTTC	CASKLGQGTYEQYF
TRBJ2-2	-	14	TRBV28	once	TGTGCCAGCAGGCGGAGGGTCGAGACCGGGGAGCTGTTTTTT	CASRRRVETGELFF
TRBJ2-3	-	15	TRBV5-1	-	TGCGCCAGCAGCGCGGACAGTACGGGGACAGATACGCAGTATTTT	CASSADSTGTDTQYF
TRBJ1-4	TRBD1	15	TRBV19	-	TGTGCCAGTAGTACACTGCAGGGGGCGAGAGAAAAACTGTTTTTT	CASSTLQGAREKLFF
TRBJ2-2	-	16	TRBV2	-	TGTGCCAGCAGACCAAGGAGAGGGTCTAACACCGGGGAGCTGTTTTTT	CASRPRRGSNTGELFF
TRBJ2-3	TRBD2	19	TRBV7-9	-	TGTGCCAGCAGCTCGGGACTAGCGGGAGTAGGGGACCACACAGATACGCAGTATTTT	CASSSGLAGVGDHTDTQYF
TRBJ1-6	-	17	TRBV5-4	-	TGTGCCAGCAGCTTGTCCTTGGGGCCAGGGAATAATTCACCCCTCCACTTT	CASSLSLGPGNNSPLHF
TRBJ1-4	-	15	TRBV6-4	-	TGTGCCAGCAGAAGGACAGCCGAGGAAGGGGAAAAACTGTTTTTT	CASRRTAEEGEKLFF
TRBJ1-1	TRBD1	14	TRBV2	-	TGTGCCAGCAATGGACAGGGAATGAACACTGAAGCTTTCTTT	CASNGQGMNTEAFF
TRBJ2-7	TRBD2	17	TRBV11-2	-	TGTGCCAGCAGCTTAGTGTCTAGCGGGAGTATCGCCTACGAGCAGTACTTC	CASSLVSSGSIAYEQYF
TRBJ2-3	TRBD2	17	TRBV10-3	-	TGTGCCATCAGTGCCAGACTAGCGGGAGGGCCTCAAGATACGCAGTATTTT	CAISARLAGGPQDTQYF
TRBJ2-3	-	18	TRBV7-9	-	TGTGCCAGCAGCTTAGCGCGTAACACTCAGGAAGCCACAGATACGCAGTATTTT	CASSLARNTQEATDTQYF
TRBJ2-7	TRBD2	14	TRBV10-2	-	TGCGCCAGCAGTGGACTAGCGGGAGATCCCGAGCAGTACTTC	CASSGLAGDPEQYF
TRBJ2-2	TRBD2	14	TRBV6-5	-	TGTGCCAGCAGGAGCGGGGGGTTCACCGGGGAGCTGTTTTTT	CASRSGGFTGELFF
TRBJ2-3	TRBD2	15	TRBV5-6	-	TGTGCCAGCAGCTTTGAAGCGGGAGACGGGGGTACGCAGTATTTT	CASSFEAGDGGTQYF
TRBJ2-3	TRBD2	15	TRBV11-1	-	TGTGCCAGCAGCGGTAGCGGGAGAACTGTCGATACGCAGTATTTT	CASSGSGRTVDTQYF
TRBJ2-7	TRBD2	15	TRBV5-6	-	TGTGCCAGCAGCTTCCTAGCGGGAGGGGGGGGAGAGCAGTACTTC	CASSFLAGGGGEQYF
TRBJ1-4	-	17	TRBV15	-	TGTGCCACCAGCAGCGGGCCCGAGACAGGCGGAAAAGGTGGACTGTTTTTT	CATSSGPETGGKGGLFF
TRBJ2-1	TRBD2	14	TRBV27	-	TGTGCCAGCAGTCGAGGGACTAGTTACAATGAGCAGTTCTTC	CASSRGTSYNEQFF
TRBJ2-1	-	16	TRBV6-1	-	TGTGCCAGCAGTGAAATTCAAGGGAGCTCCTACAATGAGCAGTTCTTC	CASSEIQGSSYNEQFF
TRBJ2-1	TRBD2	16	TRBV4-2	-	TGTGCCAGCAGCCAAGAGCGCGGGAGCACCTACAATGAGCAGTTCTTC	CASSQERGSTYNEQFF
TRBJ2-7	TRBD2	13	TRBV2	-	TGTGCCAGCAGGACTAGCGGGGCCTACGAGCAGTACTTC	CASRTSGAYEQYF
TRBJ2-2	-	16	TRBV28	-	TGTGCCAGCAGTTTAGTGGGCGAGTACAGGAGCGGGGAGCTGTTTTTT	CASSLVGEYRSGELFF
TRBJ1-2	-	15	TRBV14	-	TGTGCCAGCAGCCAAGTTCAGGGGCACCCCGGTGGCTACACCTTC	CASSQVQGHPGGYTF
TRBJ2-3	-	17	TRBV7-2	-	TGTGCCAGCAGCGGACCCTCCTGGACAGCCTACACAGATACGCAGTATTTT	CASSGPSWTAYTDTQYF
TRBJ2-3	-	13	TRBV5-5	-	TGTGCCAGCAGCTGGGGAGGGGGGGATACGCAGTATTTT	CASSWGGGDTQYF
TRBJ2-7	-	13	TRBV29-1	-	TGCAGCGTTGAAGCGGCGGTGACCTACGAGCAGTACTTC	CSVEAAVTYEQYF
TRBJ2-1	TRBD2	14	TRBV5-1	-	TGCGCCAGCAGCTCCGGGACTAGGAACAATGAGCAGTTCTTC	CASSSGTRNNEQFF
TRBJ1-6	-	15	TRBV6-5	-	TGTGCCAGCAGTCCCCCCGGGAGGCAAGGATCGCCCCTCCACTTT	CASSPPGRQGSPLHF
TRBJ2-7	-	12	TRBV19	-	TGTGCCTCTTCGACAGGTTCCTACGAGCAGTACTTC	CASSTGSYEQYF
TRBJ2-7	TRBD2	16	TRBV18	-	TGTGCCAGCTCACCATTGGGGGCTAGCGGGAGTAACGAGCAGTACTTC	CASSPLGASGSNEQYF
TRBJ1-6	-	14	TRBV18	-	TGTGCCAGCTCGTCGAGCTCCTATAATTCACCCCTCCACTTT	CASSSSSYNSPLHF
TRBJ1-2	-	12	TRBV28	-	TGTGCCAGCCTGAGGGGGACCTATGGCTACACCTTC	CASLRGTYGYTF
TRBJ1-1	TRBD1	15	TRBV5-1	-	TGCGCCAGCAGCTTGGGGACAGGGGTGAACACTGAAGCTTTCTTT	CASSLGTGVNTEAFF
TRBJ2-7	TRBD1	13	TRBV6-1	-	TGTGCCAGCAGAACAGGGGCTTCGTACGAGCAGTACTTC	CASRTGASYEQYF
TRBJ2-1	TRBD2	17	TRBV5-1	-	TGCGCCAGCAGCTCCGGACTAGCGGGTAACTCCTACAATGAGCAGTTCTTC	CASSSGLAGNSYNEQFF
TRBJ2-2	-	16	TRBV5-1	few	TGCGCCAGCAGCCCTATCGGACAGACGAACACCGGGGAGCTGTTTTTT	CASSPIGQTNTGELFF
TRBJ2-5	TRBD1	15	TRBV11-1	-	TGTGCCAGCAGCCTCCTAGGACAGGGAAGGGAGACCCAGTACTTC	CASSLLGQGRETQYF
TRBJ1-1	TRBD1	15	TRBV6-1	-	TGTGCCAGCAGTGGGGGGACAGGCCCGAACACTGAAGCTTTCTTT	CASSGGTGPNTEAFF
TRBJ2-3	-	17	TRBV5-4	-	TGTGCCAGCAGCTTGGGGGTAGGAGGGAGTAGCACAGATACGCAGTATTTT	CASSLGVGGSSTDTQYF
TRBJ2-2	-	16	TRBV4-1	-	TGCGCCAGCAGCTTATCGAGGGGGATGAAAACCGGGGAGCTGTTTTTT	CASSLSRGMKTGELFF
TRBJ2-1	TRBD2	16	TRBV9	-	TGTGCCAGCAGCGCTAGCGGGAGTTACTCCTACAATGAGCAGTTCTTC	CASSASGSYSYNEQFF
TRBJ1-4	TRBD1	16	TRBV9	-	TGTGCCAGCAGCAAAGGGACAGGTGCAACTAATGAAAAACTGTTTTTT	CASSKGTGATNEKLFF
TRBJ2-3	-	17	TRBV7-6	-	TGTGCCAGCAGCTTAGGGCGGGTACAAACACACACAGATACGCAGTATTTT	CASSLGRVQTHTDTQYF
TRBJ1-1	-	14	TRBV5-8	-	TGTGCCAGCAGTCCCGACAGGAAGAACACTGAAGCTTTCTTT	CASSPDRKNTEAFF
TRBJ2-7	TRBD2	15	TRBV5-1	-	TGCGCCAGCAGCCGTACTAGCGGGAGGGCCGGGGAGCAGTACTTC	CASSRTSGRAGEQYF